There are a few counts of the clone carrying this T cell receptor beta chain. The antigen remains undetermined. This clone may be a read error of a much larger clone one base away. This specimen comes from a study of tumor and adjacent non-tumor tissue in lung cancer. TCRbeta libraries were built with three rounds of nested PCR, modified from ARM-PCR. TCRdb reanalysed the multiplex PCR reads using MiXCR and keeps one entry per CDR3 protein. The sample contains some 80,000 distinct CDR3 sequences, about 80% of which appear only once. No cell sorting was done before RNA was extracted from the tissue. The normal lung tissue was taken more than 3 cm from the tumor edge. Donors were chemotherapy-naive, newly diagnosed lung cancer surgical patients in China, August–November 2014. The CDR3 loop spans 18 amino acids. CDR1 and CDR2 from the germline V gene are MNHNS and SASEGT. Study observations and caveats: TCR diversity was significantly greater in tumor than normal lung tissue.

The gene calls are TRBV6-1 and TRBJ1-5; D not resolved. Sample: distant non-tumor lung tissue. This receptor was obtained from a man in his sixties or seventies with non-small cell lung cancer. The CDR3 loop reads CAGSEAGRAKGSNQPQHF. DNA of the CDR3: TGTGCCGGCAGTGAAGCGGGGAGGGCTAAGGGTAGCAATCAGCCCCAGCATTTT.